This T cell receptor beta chain appears in the sequencing data of a study of molecular identifiers for immune sequencing clone quantification. Ten or more counts support this clonotype. The antigen remains undetermined. Generation of bulk TCR libraries relied on previously described methods and listed TCR primers. From the PCR reads, TCRdb called clonotypes with MiXCR, one entry per CDR3 protein. The sample shows approximately 680,000 distinct CDR3 sequences, 25% of them seen only once. Overall study results and limits: Shared barcodes on identical TCR molecules could underestimate the sizes of highly expanded clones.

Preparation of naive CD8 libraries involved roughly 19,000 to 1,100,000 sorted cells and 10%, 30% or 50% RNA. The authors gated naive CD8 T cells as CD8+CD4-CCR7+CD45RA+ for sorting. Germline assignment: CDR1 DFQATT and CDR2 SNEGSKA (reference sequence). V lost 3 bases to trimming and J lost 2 bases, with 14 bases between them. There are 15 residues in the CDR3. The receptor's source is a human donor in good health. Some libraries in this study had Jurkat cell RNA spiked in. The genes are TRBV20-1 and TRBJ1-5, with D perhaps TRBD1 (6 bases). Sequenced sample: naive CD8+ T cells from blood, with Jurkat cell RNA spiked in. Stated subset: FACS-sorted CD8+CD4-CCR7+CD45RA+ naive T cells. The CDR3 coding sequence is TGCAGTGCTAGCGGCGGACAGCAAGGCAATCAGCCCCAGCATTTT. It codes for CSASGGQQGNQPQHF.